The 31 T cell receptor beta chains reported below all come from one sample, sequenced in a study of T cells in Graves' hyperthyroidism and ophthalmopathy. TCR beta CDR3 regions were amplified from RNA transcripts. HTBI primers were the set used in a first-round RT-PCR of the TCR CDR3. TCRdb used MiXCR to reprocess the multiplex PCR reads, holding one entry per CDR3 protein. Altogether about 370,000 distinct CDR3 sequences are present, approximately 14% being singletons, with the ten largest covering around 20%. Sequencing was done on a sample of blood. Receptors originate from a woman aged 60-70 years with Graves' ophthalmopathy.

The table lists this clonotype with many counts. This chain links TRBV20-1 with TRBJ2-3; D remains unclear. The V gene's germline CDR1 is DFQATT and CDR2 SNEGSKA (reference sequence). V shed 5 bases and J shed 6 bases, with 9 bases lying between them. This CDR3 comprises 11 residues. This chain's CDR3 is CSAFVPDTQYF. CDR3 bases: TGCAGTGCTTTTGTCCCCGATACGCAGTATTTT.

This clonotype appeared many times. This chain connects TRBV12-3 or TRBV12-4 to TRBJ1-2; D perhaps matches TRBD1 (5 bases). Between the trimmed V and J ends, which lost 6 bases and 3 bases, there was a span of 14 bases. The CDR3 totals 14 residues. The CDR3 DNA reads TGTGCCAGCAGCCCTCAGGGTCTCTACTATGGCTACACCTTC. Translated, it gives CASSPQGLYYGYTF.

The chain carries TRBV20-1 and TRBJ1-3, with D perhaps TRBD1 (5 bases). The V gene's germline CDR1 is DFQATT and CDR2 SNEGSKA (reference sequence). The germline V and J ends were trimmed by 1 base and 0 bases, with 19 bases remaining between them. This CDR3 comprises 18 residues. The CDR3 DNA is TGCAGTGCTAGAGGCTACACCACGGGGGGATACTCTGGAAACACCATATATTTT. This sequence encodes CSARGYTTGGYSGNTIYF.

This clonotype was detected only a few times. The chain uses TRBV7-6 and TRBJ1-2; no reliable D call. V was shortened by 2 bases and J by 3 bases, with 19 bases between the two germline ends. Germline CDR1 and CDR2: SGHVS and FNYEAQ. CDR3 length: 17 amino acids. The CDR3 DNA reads TGTGCCAGCAGCTTATCCCCCCCGAGAACCGGCCACTATGGCTACACCTTC. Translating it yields CASSLSPPRTGHYGYTF.

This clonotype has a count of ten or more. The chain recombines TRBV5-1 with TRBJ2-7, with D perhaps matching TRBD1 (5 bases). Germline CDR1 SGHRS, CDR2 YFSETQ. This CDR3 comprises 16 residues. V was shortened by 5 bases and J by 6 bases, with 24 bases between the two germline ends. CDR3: CASSFSAGPMGLEQYF. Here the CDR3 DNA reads TGCGCCAGCAGTTTTTCCGCCGGGCCCATGGGGCTCGAGCAGTACTTC.

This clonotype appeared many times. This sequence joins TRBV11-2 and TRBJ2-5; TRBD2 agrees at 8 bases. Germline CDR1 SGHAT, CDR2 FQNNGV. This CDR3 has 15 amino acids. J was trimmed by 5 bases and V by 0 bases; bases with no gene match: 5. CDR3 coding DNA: TGTGCCAGCAGCTTAGAAGCGGGAGCGGTGGAGACCCAGTACTTC. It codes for CASSLEAGAVETQYF.

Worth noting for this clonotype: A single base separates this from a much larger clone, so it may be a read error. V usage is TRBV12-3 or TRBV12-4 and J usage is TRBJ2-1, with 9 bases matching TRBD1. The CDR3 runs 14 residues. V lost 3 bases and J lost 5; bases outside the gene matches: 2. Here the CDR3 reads CASSFGTGHNEQFF. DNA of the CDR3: TGTGCCAGCAGTTTTGGGACAGGGCACAATGAGCAGTTCTTC.

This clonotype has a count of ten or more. DNA of the CDR3: TGTGCCAGCAGTTTAAGAGGCGCGAACACCGGGGAGCTGTTTTTT. Encoded protein: CASSLRGANTGELFF. The chain is built from TRBV27 and TRBJ2-2; D gene unclear. The CDR3 runs to 15 residues. Germline V gene lookup returns CDR1 MNHEY and CDR2 SMNVEV (reference sequence). V was pared by 2 bases and J by 0 bases, with 7 bases between.

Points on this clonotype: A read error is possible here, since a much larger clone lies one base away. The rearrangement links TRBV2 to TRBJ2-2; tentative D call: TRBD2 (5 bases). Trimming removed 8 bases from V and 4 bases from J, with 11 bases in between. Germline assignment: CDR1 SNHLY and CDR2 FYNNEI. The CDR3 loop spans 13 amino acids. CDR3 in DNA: TGTGCCAGCGAAGACGGGATCACCGGGGAGCTGTTTTTT. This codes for CASEDGITGELFF. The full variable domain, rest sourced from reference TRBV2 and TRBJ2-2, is EPEVTQTPSHQVTQMGQEVILRCVPISNHLYFYWYRQILGQKVEFLVSFYNNEISEKSEIFDDQFSVERPDGSNFTLKIRSTKLEDSAMYFCASEDGITGELFFGEGSRLTVL.

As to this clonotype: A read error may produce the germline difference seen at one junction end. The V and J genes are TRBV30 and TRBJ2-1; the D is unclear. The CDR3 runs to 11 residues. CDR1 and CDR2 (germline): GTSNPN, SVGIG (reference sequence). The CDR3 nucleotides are TGTGTCTGGAACGGCTACAATGAGCAGTTCTTC. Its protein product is CVWNGYNEQFF.

CDR3 protein: CASSITVSYEQYF. The DNA for the CDR3 is TGCGCCAGCAGCATCACAGTCTCCTACGAGCAGTACTTC. The gene calls are TRBV5-1 and TRBJ2-7; D gene unclear. CDR3 size: 13 residues. The germline V gene encodes CDR1 SGHRS and CDR2 YFSETQ. V lost 4 bases to trimming and J lost 0 bases, with 8 bases between them.

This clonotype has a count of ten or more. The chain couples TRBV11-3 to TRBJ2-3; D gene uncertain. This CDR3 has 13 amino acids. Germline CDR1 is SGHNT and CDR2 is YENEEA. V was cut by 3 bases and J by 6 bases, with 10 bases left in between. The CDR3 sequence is CASSFSEFDTQYF. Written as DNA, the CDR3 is TGTGCCAGCAGCTTCTCGGAATTTGATACGCAGTATTTT.

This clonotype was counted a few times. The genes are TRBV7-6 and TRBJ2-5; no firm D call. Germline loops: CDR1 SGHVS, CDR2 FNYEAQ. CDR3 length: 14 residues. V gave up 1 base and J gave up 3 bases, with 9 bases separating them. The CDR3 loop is CASSLGGWEETQYF. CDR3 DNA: TGTGCCAGCAGCTTAGGCGGATGGGAAGAGACCCAGTACTTC.

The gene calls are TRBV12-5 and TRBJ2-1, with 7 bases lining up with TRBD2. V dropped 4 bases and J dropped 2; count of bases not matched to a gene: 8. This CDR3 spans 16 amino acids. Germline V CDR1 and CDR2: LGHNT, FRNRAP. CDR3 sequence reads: CASGSELASPYNEQFF. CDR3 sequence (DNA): TGTGCTAGTGGTTCCGAACTAGCGTCTCCCTACAATGAGCAGTTCTTC. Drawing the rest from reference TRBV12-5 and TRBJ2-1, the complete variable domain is DARVTQTPRHKVTEMGQEVTMRCQPILGHNTVFWYRQTMMQGLELLAYFRNRAPLDDSGMPKDRFSAEMPDATLATLKIQPSEPRDSAVYFCASGSELASPYNEQFFGPGTRLTVL.

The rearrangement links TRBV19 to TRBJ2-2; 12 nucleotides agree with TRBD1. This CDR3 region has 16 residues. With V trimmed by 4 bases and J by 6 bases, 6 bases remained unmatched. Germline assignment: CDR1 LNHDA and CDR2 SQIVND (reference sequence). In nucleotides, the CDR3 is TGTGCCAGTAGTACAACCGGGACAGGGGGCGCCGGGGAGCTGTTTTTT. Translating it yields CASSTTGTGGAGELFF.

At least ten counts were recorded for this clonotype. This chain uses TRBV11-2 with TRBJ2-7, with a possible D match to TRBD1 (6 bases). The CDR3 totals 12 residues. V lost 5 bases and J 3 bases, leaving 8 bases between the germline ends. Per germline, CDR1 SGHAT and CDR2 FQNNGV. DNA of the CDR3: TGTGCCAGCAGCAAGGACAGCTACGAGCAGTACTTC. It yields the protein CASSKDSYEQYF.

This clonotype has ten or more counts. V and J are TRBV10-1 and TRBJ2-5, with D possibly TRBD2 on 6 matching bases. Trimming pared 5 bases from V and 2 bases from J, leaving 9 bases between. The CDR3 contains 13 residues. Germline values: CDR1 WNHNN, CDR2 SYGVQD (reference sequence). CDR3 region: CASSWDFQETQYF. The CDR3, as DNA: TGCGCCAGCAGTTGGGACTTTCAAGAGACCCAGTACTTC.

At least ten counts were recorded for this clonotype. CDR3 coding DNA: TGTGCCAGCAGTGAAAGGACAGGGATCTCACCCCTCCACTTT. It specifies CASSERTGISPLHF. The rearrangement links TRBV2 to TRBJ1-6; 8 bases line up with TRBD1. The V gene's germline CDR1 is SNHLY and CDR2 FYNNEI. Losses at the gene ends were 2 bases for V and 10 bases for J; bases not matched to a gene: 4. This CDR3 has 14 amino acids.

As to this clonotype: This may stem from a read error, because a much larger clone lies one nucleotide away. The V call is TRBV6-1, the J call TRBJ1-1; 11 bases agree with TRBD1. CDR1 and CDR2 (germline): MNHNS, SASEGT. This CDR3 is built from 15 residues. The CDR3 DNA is TGTGCCAGCAGTAGAGGGGGACAGGGGGGGACTGAAGTTTTCTTT. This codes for CASSRGGQGGTEVFF.

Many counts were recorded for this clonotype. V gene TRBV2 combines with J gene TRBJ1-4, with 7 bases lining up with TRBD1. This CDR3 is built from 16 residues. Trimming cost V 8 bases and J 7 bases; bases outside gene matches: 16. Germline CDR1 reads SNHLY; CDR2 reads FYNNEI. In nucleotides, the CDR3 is TGTGCCAGCCAACTTGTTCGAGGGGGCGCGAGTGAAAAACTGTTTTTT. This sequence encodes CASQLVRGGASEKLFF.

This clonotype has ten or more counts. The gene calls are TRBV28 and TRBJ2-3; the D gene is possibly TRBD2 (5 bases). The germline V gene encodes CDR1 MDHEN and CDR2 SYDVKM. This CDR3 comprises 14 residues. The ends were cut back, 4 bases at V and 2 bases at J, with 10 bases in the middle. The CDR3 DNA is TGTGCCAGCAGTTCCCGGACTCTCACAGATACGCAGTATTTT. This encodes CASSSRTLTDTQYF.

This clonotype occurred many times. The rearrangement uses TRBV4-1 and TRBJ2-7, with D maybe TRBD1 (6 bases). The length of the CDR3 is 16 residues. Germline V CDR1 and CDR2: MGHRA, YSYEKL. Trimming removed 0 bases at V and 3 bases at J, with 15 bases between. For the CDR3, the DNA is TGCGCCAGCAGCCAAGATAGTGCAGGGGTCGGCTACGAGCAGTACTTC. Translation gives CASSQDSAGVGYEQYF.

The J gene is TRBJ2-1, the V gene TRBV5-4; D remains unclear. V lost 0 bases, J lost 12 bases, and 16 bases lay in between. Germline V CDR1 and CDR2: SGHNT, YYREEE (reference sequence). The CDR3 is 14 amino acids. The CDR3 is CASSLEGDPFGQFF. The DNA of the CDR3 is TGTGCCAGCAGCTTGGAGGGCGACCCCTTTGGGCAGTTCTTC.

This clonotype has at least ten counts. This CDR3 is CAWMGTSGTQQYF. The CDR3 bases are TGTGCCTGGATGGGGACTAGCGGGACGCAGCAGTACTTC. The V call is TRBV30, the J call TRBJ2-7; TRBD2 agrees at 13 bases. The V segment lost 4 bases and the J segment 8 bases; nucleotides outside the gene matches: 5. The CDR3 has 13 amino acids. Germline V lookup: CDR1 GTSNPN, CDR2 SVGIG (reference sequence).

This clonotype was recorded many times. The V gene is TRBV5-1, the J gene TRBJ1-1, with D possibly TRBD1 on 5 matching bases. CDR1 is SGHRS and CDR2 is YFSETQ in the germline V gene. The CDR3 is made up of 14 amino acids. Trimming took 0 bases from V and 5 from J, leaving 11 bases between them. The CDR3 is CASSLGRGGTEAFF. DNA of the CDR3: TGCGCCAGCAGCTTGGGGCGGGGCGGGACTGAAGCTTTCTTT. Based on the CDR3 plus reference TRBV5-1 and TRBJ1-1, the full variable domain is KAGVTQTPRYLIKTRGQQVTLSCSPISGHRSVSWYQQTPGQGLQFLFEYFSETQRNKGNFPGRFSGRQFSNSRSEMNVSTLELGDSALYLCASSLGRGGTEAFFGQGTRLTVV.

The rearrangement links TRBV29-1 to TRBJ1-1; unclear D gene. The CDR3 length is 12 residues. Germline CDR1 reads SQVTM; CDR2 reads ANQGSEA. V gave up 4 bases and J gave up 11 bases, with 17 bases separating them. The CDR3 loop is CSVVYSAPHAFF. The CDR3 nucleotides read TGCAGCGTTGTTTATTCGGCCCCACACGCTTTCTTT.

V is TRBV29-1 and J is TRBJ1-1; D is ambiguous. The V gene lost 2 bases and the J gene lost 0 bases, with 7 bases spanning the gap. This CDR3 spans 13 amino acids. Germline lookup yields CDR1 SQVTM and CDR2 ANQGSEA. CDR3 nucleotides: TGCAGCGTTGAACTAGGTATGAACACTGAAGCTTTCTTT. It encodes CSVELGMNTEAFF.

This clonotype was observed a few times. The CDR3 here is CASSIVGLAGSREQFF. Written as DNA, the CDR3 is TGTGCCAGTAGTATAGTTGGGCTAGCGGGATCGCGGGAGCAGTTCTTC. J is TRBJ2-1 and V is TRBV19, with 9 positions matching TRBD2. CDR1 and CDR2 (germline): LNHDA, SQIVND (reference sequence). After removal of 1 base from V and 10 bases from J, the junction contained 11 bases not matched to a gene. CDR3 length: 16 amino acids.

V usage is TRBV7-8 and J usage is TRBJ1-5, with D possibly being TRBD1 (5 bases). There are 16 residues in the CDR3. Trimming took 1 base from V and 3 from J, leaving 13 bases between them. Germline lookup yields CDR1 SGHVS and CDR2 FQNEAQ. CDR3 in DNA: TGTGCCAGCAGCTTAGTAGGGGCCGCCGCCAATCAGCCCCAGCATTTT. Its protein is CASSLVGAAANQPQHF.

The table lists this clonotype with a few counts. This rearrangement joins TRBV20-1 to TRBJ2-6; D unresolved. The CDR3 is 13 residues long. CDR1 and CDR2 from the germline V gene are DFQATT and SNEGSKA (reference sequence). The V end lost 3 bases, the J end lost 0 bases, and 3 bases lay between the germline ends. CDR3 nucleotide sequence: TGCAGTGCTAGGAACTCTGGGGCCAACGTCCTGACTTTC. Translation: CSARNSGANVLTF.

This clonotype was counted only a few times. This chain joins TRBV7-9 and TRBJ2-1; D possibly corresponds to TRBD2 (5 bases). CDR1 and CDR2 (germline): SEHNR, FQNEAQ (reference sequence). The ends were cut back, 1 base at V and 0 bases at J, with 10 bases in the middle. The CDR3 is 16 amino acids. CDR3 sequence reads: CASSLGSTSSYNEQFF. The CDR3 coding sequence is TGTGCCAGCAGCTTAGGGTCTACTAGCTCCTACAATGAGCAGTTCTTC.